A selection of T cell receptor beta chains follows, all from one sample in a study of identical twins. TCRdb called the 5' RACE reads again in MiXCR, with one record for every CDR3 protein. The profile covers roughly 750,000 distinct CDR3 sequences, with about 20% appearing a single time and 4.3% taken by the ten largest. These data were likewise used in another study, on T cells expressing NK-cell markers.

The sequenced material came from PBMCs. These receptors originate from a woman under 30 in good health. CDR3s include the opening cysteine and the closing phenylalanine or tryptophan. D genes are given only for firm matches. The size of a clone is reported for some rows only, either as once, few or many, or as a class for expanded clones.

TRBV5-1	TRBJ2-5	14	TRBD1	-	CASSHGTGEETQYF	TGCGCCAGCAGCCACGGGACAGGGGAAGAGACCCAGTACTTC
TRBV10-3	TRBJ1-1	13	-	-	CAISESKDREAFF	TGTGCCATCAGTGAGTCGAAAGACCGTGAAGCTTTCTTT
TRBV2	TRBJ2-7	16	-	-	CASPKFDGLGSYEQYF	TGTGCCAGCCCTAAATTCGACGGGTTAGGCTCCTACGAGCAGTACTTC
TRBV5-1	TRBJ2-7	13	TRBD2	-	CASTPAGGLEQYF	TGCGCCAGCACCCCAGCGGGGGGCCTCGAGCAGTACTTC
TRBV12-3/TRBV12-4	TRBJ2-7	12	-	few	CASRTHLGQQYF	TGTGCCAGCAGAACCCATCTCGGACAGCAGTACTTC
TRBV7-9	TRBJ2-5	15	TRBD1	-	CASSPKRTGYDTQYF	TGTGCCAGCAGCCCCAAACGGACAGGTTACGATACCCAGTACTTC
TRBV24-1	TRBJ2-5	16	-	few	CATSEGTWGGQETQYF	TGTGCCACCAGTGAGGGGACGTGGGGAGGCCAAGAGACCCAGTACTTC
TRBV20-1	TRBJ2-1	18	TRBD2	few	CSARDAASGRSSYNEQFF	TGCAGTGCTAGAGATGCTGCTAGCGGGAGGTCGTCCTACAATGAGCAGTTCTTC
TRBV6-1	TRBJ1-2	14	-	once	CASNSRGGAGGYTF	TGTGCCAGCAACTCCCGGGGGGGGGCAGGAGGCTACACCTTC
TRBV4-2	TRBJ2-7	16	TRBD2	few	CASSQAGTSGSYEQYF	TGTGCCAGCAGCCAGGCCGGGACTAGCGGCTCCTACGAGCAGTACTTC
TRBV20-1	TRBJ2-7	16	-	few	CSARRVGQSSSYEQYF	TGCAGTGCTAGAAGAGTTGGACAGTCCTCCTCCTACGAGCAGTACTTC
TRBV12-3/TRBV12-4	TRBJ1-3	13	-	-	CASCSHSGNTIYF	TGTGCCAGCTGCTCACACTCTGGAAACACCATATATTTT
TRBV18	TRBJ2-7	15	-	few	CASRPRAGNPYEQYF	TGTGCCAGCCGCCCGCGTGCTGGGAACCCCTACGAGCAGTACTTC
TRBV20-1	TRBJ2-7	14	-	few	CSARGGRGEDEQYF	TGCAGTGCTAGGGGGGGGCGCGGGGAAGACGAGCAGTACTTC
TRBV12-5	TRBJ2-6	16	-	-	CASGLPKSSGANVLTF	TGTGCTAGTGGTTTGCCAAAGAGCTCTGGGGCCAACGTCCTGACTTTC
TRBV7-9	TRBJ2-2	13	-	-	CASSLLLTGELFF	TGTGCCAGCAGCTTATTACTGACCGGGGAGCTGTTTTTT
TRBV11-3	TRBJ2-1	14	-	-	CASSLAGRTNEQFF	TGTGCCAGCAGCTTAGCAGGACGGACCAATGAGCAGTTCTTC
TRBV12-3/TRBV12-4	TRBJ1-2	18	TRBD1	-	CASSSSDRARRILGGYTF	TGTGCCAGCAGCTCGTCGGACAGGGCCAGGAGGATTTTGGGAGGCTACACCTTC
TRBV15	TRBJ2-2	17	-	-	CATSRDGRDPAGGELFF	TGTGCCACCAGCAGAGATGGAAGGGACCCGGCAGGCGGGGAGCTGTTTTTT
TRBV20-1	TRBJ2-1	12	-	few	CSAAPGIKPQFF	TGCAGTGCAGCCCCGGGTATCAAGCCGCAGTTCTTC
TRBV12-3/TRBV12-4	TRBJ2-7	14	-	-	CASLSGTDAYEQCF	TGTGCCAGCCTCTCCGGGACTGATGCCTACGAGCAGTGCTTC
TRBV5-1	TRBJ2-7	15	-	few	CASSLSSGRLYEQYF	TGCGCCAGCAGCTTGTCTTCGGGGAGGCTCTACGAGCAGTACTTC
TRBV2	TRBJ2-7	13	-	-	CASSDPGIYEQYF	TGTGCCAGCAGTGACCCAGGGATCTACGAGCAGTACTTC
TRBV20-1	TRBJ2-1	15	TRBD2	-	CSARDHYGGYNEQFF	TGCAGTGCTAGAGATCATTACGGGGGGTACAATGAGCAGTTCTTC
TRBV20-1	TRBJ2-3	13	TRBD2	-	CSASEREIDTQYF	TGCAGTGCTAGCGAGCGGGAAATAGATACGCAGTATTTT
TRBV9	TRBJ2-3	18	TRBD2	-	CASSPGLAGVTSTDTQYF	TGTGCCAGCAGCCCCGGACTAGCGGGGGTTACTAGCACAGATACGCAGTATTTT
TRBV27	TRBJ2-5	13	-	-	CASKETGGWTQYF	TGTGCCAGCAAAGAAACGGGCGGCTGGACCCAGTACTTC
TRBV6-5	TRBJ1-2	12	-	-	CASNRPGDGYTF	TGTGCCAGCAATCGCCCGGGGGATGGCTACACCTTC
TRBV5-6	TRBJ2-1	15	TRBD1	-	CASSPVDRANNEQFF	TGTGCCAGCAGCCCTGTTGACAGGGCGAACAATGAGCAGTTCTTC